The 6 T cell receptor beta chains below were found in one sample sequenced in a study of T-cell memory formation after mild COVID-19. TCRdb reanalysed the 5' RACE reads using MiXCR and keeps one entry per CDR3 protein. The sample lists 150,000 to 200,000 distinct CDR3 sequences, 11% seen once, with approximately 3.8% in the top ten. Sequencing was done on a sample of PBMCs or a T cell subset sorted from them (not recorded which). The receptors stem from a man between 18 and 29 years old who had mild COVID-19 (a few samples of this study predate the infection). Cell type and time point are not known.

The rearrangement uses TRBV7-3 and TRBJ2-5; 8 nucleotides line up with TRBD2. The CDR3 extends over 14 amino acids. V was pared by 3 bases and J by 3 bases, with 3 bases of the junction left unmatched. Germline CDR1 and CDR2: SGHTA and FQGTGA. The CDR3, as DNA: TGTGCCAGCAGCTTGAACGGGGGGGAAGAGACCCAGTACTTC. Amino acid sequence: CASSLNGGEETQYF.

CDR3 protein: CASSSIGTQQFF. CDR3 DNA sequence: TGTGCCAGCAGCTCCATCGGGACACAACAGTTCTTC. The genes are TRBV7-2 and TRBJ2-1; a weak D match, TRBD1 (6 bases). The germline CDR1 and CDR2 sequences are SGHTA and FQGNSA. This CDR3 has 12 amino acids. Trimming removed 4 bases at V and 13 bases at J, with 14 bases between.

This clonotype has a handful of counts. This chain uses TRBV7-3 with TRBJ2-3; the match to TRBD2 covers 8 bases. The ends lost 8 bases at V and 6 bases at J; junction bases unmatched: 10. The CDR3 loop spans 14 amino acids. The V gene's germline CDR1 is SGHTA and CDR2 FQGTGA. The CDR3 coding sequence is TGTGCCAGCGGGTTAGCGGGGCCGGGCGATACGCAGTATTTT. Translated: CASGLAGPGDTQYF.

V is TRBV5-1 and J is TRBJ1-2; D might be TRBD1 (6 bases). The CDR3 extends over 13 amino acids. Germline V gives CDR1 SGHRS, CDR2 YFSETQ. V shed 5 bases and J shed 7 bases, with 15 bases lying between them. In DNA, the CDR3 is TGCGCCAGCAGGGGACGGGGGCGGATTGGCTACACCTTC. It specifies CASRGRGRIGYTF.

In its sample, this clonotype was seen a few times. The V and J genes are TRBV20-1 and TRBJ1-6; 10 nucleotides align to TRBD1. CDR3 size: 14 residues. CDR1 and CDR2 (germline): DFQATT, SNEGSKA (reference sequence). J lost 9 bases, V lost 6 bases, and 8 bases had no gene match. In DNA, the CDR3 is TGCAGTGCGCCCGCGGGACAGGGGACTTCACCCCTCCACTTT. Its protein is CSAPAGQGTSPLHF.

This clonotype turned up a few times. V and J are TRBV7-9 and TRBJ2-1, with TRBD2 as a possible D gene (6 bases). The V end was cut by 4 bases, the J end by 7 bases, with 17 bases between. The CDR3 covers 15 residues. Germline V gives CDR1 SEHNR, CDR2 FQNEAQ (reference sequence). CDR3 residues: CASSSRRERSNEQFF. The CDR3 DNA is TGTGCCAGCAGCTCGAGGAGGGAGAGGTCAAATGAGCAGTTCTTC.